The 25 T cell receptor beta chains reported below all come from one sample, sequenced in a study of post-analysis software for immune sequencing data. Study outcomes and limitations: TRBV segments more frequent in patients than in controls numbered five and included TRBV5-6, TRBV5-1 and TRBV20-1.

The antigens for these receptors are not known. Prepared libraries of TCR beta cDNA carried unique molecular identifiers. Each CDR3 protein is one row after TCRdb ran MiXCR on the PCR reads. In the table there are about 570,000 distinct CDR3 sequences, under 40% of which are singletons. Sequenced sample: blood. The receptors were sampled from a girl aged 2-17 years with multiple sclerosis.

This clonotype has only a few counts. The genes are TRBV6-1 and TRBJ1-5; TRBD1 might be the D (6 bases). Germline loops: CDR1 MNHNS, CDR2 SASEGT. V was cut by 6 bases and J by 10 bases, with 19 bases left in between. The CDR3 spans 14 residues. The CDR3 DNA reads as TGTGCCAGCAGGCAGGGGCCCATCGGGAGCCCCCAGCATTTT. The encoded protein is CASRQGPIGSPQHF.

This rearrangement joins TRBV2 to TRBJ1-6, with TRBD1 matching over 7 bases. The V segment lost 7 bases and the J segment 7 bases; nucleotides outside the gene matches: 4. The CDR3 contains 13 residues. Germline V gene data show CDR1 as SNHLY and CDR2 as FYNNEI. The CDR3 DNA sequence: TGTGCCAGCACCGAGGGGGCGAATTCACCCCTCCACTTT. Its protein product is CASTEGANSPLHF.

The chain's CDR3 is CASSTALRESSYNEQFF. CDR3 sequence (DNA): TGTGCCAGCAGCACAGCTTTACGGGAAAGCTCCTACAATGAGCAGTTCTTC. The chain employs TRBV25-1 and TRBJ2-1, with a tentative D call TRBD2 (5 bases). CDR1 is MGHDK and CDR2 is SYGVNS in the germline V gene. The CDR3 totals 17 residues. Trimming took 6 bases from V and 0 from J, leaving 18 bases between them.

This clonotype was recorded a few times. The CDR3 is CASSAAASGLSEQYF. CDR3 DNA sequence: TGTGCCAGCAGCGCCGCGGCTAGCGGGCTCTCCGAGCAGTACTTC. V usage is TRBV7-3 and J usage is TRBJ2-7; 8 positions agree with TRBD2. Germline CDR1 reads SGHTA; CDR2 reads FQGTGA. The CDR3 consists of 15 residues. Trimming at V came to 5 bases and at J to 6 bases, leaving 12 bases not matched to a gene.

This clonotype was picked up a small number of times. J is TRBJ2-7 and V is TRBV9; 8 nucleotides match TRBD1. This CDR3 is built from 15 residues. V trimming: 0 bases; J trimming: 2 bases; junction bases outside the gene matches: 4. Looked up from germline, CDR1 is SGDLS and CDR2 is YYNGEE. CDR3: CASSVGGQGAYEQYF. CDR3 nucleotides: TGTGCCAGCAGCGTAGGAGGACAGGGTGCCTACGAGCAGTACTTC.

This sequence joins TRBV2 and TRBJ1-5, with unresolved D. CDR1 SNHLY and CDR2 FYNNEI come from the germline V gene. The CDR3 length is 14 residues. Trimming left V 7 bases short and J 0 bases short, with 10 bases between. The CDR3 spells CASNGIDSNQPQHF. The CDR3 DNA follows: TGTGCCAGCAACGGAATAGATAGCAATCAGCCCCAGCATTTT.

In its sample, this clonotype was seen a few times. The CDR3 DNA follows: TGTGCCACCGACGGGACAATCTATGGCTACACCTTC. Translation: CATDGTIYGYTF. The V and J genes are TRBV28 and TRBJ1-2; a possible D gene is TRBD1 (6 bases). The germline V gene encodes CDR1 MDHEN and CDR2 SYDVKM. The CDR3 consists of 12 residues. V shed 10 bases and J shed 4 bases, with 13 bases lying between them.

J is TRBJ2-7 and V is TRBV20-1; tentative D call: TRBD1 (5 bases). V dropped 0 bases and J dropped 0 bases, with 21 bases sitting between them. The CDR3 totals 18 residues. The germline V gene encodes CDR1 DFQATT and CDR2 SNEGSKA (reference sequence). The CDR3, as DNA: TGCAGTGCTAGAGATTGGGCGGACATGGAGTACGACTCCTACGAGCAGTACTTC. Protein sequence: CSARDWADMEYDSYEQYF.

CDR3 sequence reads: CASSLEAGQGYYNEQFF. CDR3 sequence (DNA): TGCGCCAGCAGCTTGGAAGCGGGACAGGGGTACTACAATGAGCAGTTCTTC. The rearrangement links TRBV5-1 to TRBJ2-1, with TRBD1 matching over 10 bases. Trimming took 0 bases from V and 3 from J; bases not matched to a gene: 6. Germline V gene lookup returns CDR1 SGHRS and CDR2 YFSETQ. The CDR3 loop spans 17 amino acids.

The J gene is TRBJ2-7, the V gene TRBV29-1; 8 bases line up with TRBD1. The J segment lost 2 bases and the V segment lost 5 bases, leaving 8 bases of the junction unmatched. CDR3 size: 14 residues. The germline V gene has CDR1 SQVTM and CDR2 ANQGSEA. The DNA of the CDR3 is TGCAGCGTTCTCACAGGGGGATCGACCTACGAGCAGTACTTC. Residues: CSVLTGGSTYEQYF.

V is TRBV5-1 and J is TRBJ2-7; either TRBD1 or TRBD2 may fit D (5 bases each). The V end was cut by 3 bases, the J end by 3 bases, with 13 bases between. Germline V gene sequence: CDR1 SGHRS, CDR2 YFSETQ. This CDR3 spans 14 amino acids. The chain's CDR3 is CASSWGSGSYEQYF. For the CDR3, the DNA is TGCGCCAGCAGCTGGGGATCAGGGAGCTACGAGCAGTACTTC.

This rearrangement joins TRBV6-5 to TRBJ2-2; 15 bases are a match to TRBD2. J gave up 6 bases and V 9 bases, and 8 bases lay outside the gene matches. Germline V lookup: CDR1 MNHEY, CDR2 SVGAGI. This CDR3 contains 16 residues. The CDR3 region is CASKGLAGGTPGELFF. CDR3 DNA sequence: TGTGCCAGTAAAGGACTAGCGGGGGGGACTCCCGGGGAGCTGTTTTTT.

The chain uses TRBV12-3 or TRBV12-4 and TRBJ1-2, with unresolved D. The length of the CDR3 is 14 residues. Trimming shortened V by 7 bases and J by 4 bases, and 16 bases separated the two germline ends. Here the CDR3 reads CASTRWQAPYGYTF. In DNA form, the CDR3 reads TGTGCCAGCACCCGATGGCAGGCCCCCTATGGCTACACCTTC.

The chain joins TRBV21-1 to TRBJ2-7; TRBD1 is the table's D call and was not checked against the DNA. TRBV21-1 is a pseudogene. The CDR3 spans 17 residues. In nucleotides, the CDR3 is TGTGCCAGCAGCAAAGCAGACAACAGGGAGACTGAGGGAGAGCAGTACTTC. Its protein is CASSKADNRETEGEQYF.

This clonotype was detected only a few times. The V gene is TRBV20-1, the J gene TRBJ2-1; D gene unclear. Germline V CDR1 and CDR2: DFQATT, SNEGSKA (reference sequence). This CDR3 is built from 14 residues. V lost 1 base and J 0 bases, leaving 7 bases between the germline ends. CDR3 sequence (DNA): TGCAGTGCTAGAGGTGCCAGCTCCTACAATGAGCAGTTCTTC. This codes for CSARGASSYNEQFF.

This clonotype showed up just a few times. This chain uses TRBV6-2 or TRBV6-3 with TRBJ1-2; maybe TRBD1 (6 bases). This CDR3 has 14 amino acids. Germline V lookup: CDR1 MNHEY, CDR2 SVGEGT. V was clipped by 4 bases and J by 6 bases, with 15 bases between them. The CDR3 is CASSLLQGPDGYTF. Written as DNA, the CDR3 is TGTGCCAGCAGTTTACTCCAGGGGCCTGATGGCTACACCTTC.

The sample holds a few counts of this clonotype. This sequence joins TRBV7-9 and TRBJ1-2; 7 positions match TRBD1. Germline V lookup: CDR1 SEHNR, CDR2 FQNEAQ (reference sequence). CDR3 length: 14 amino acids. V trimming: 6 bases; J trimming: 5 bases; junction bases outside the gene matches: 9. This CDR3 is CASSPGTDTYGYTF. The CDR3 DNA reads TGTGCCAGCAGTCCCGGGACAGATACTTATGGCTACACCTTC.

This clonotype was recorded a few times. The rearrangement joins TRBV11-2 to TRBJ2-5; 10 nucleotides line up with TRBD1. Germline CDR1 reads SGHAT; CDR2 reads FQNNGV. V shed 2 bases and J 2 bases; nucleotides not matched to a gene: 5. CDR3 size: 16 residues. The CDR3 region has the DNA TGTGCCAGCAGCTTACGGAGGACAGGGGGACAAGAGACCCAGTACTTC. This translates into CASSLRRTGGQETQYF.

This clonotype was counted between two and nine times. The J gene is TRBJ2-1, the V gene TRBV5-5; D call uncertain. The CDR3 totals 14 residues. V was cut by 2 bases and J by 9 bases, with 15 bases left in between. Germline CDR1 is SGHKS and CDR2 is YYEKEE (reference sequence). As DNA, the CDR3 is TGTGCCAGCAGCTTCGTCCCGAAGCCCACTGAGCAGTTCTTC. Protein product: CASSFVPKPTEQFF.

This chain joins TRBV6-1 and TRBJ1-2; D uncertain. Between the trimmed V and J ends, which lost 6 bases and 8 bases, there was a span of 28 bases. The CDR3 runs to 17 residues. The germline V gene has CDR1 MNHNS and CDR2 SASEGT. CDR3 loop: CASSGSIALPPSGGYTF. The CDR3 DNA is TGTGCCAGCAGCGGGTCGATAGCACTACCTCCTTCGGGGGGCTACACCTTC.

The chain combines TRBV14 with TRBJ2-6; D is unclear. Germline V gene sequence: CDR1 SGHDN, CDR2 FVKESK. The CDR3 consists of 16 residues. V lost 1 base and J lost 4, with 11 bases in between. This CDR3 is CASSQGGLGGANVLTF. For the CDR3, the DNA is TGTGCCAGCAGCCAAGGCGGCCTCGGCGGGGCCAACGTCCTGACTTTC.

The chain links TRBV2 to TRBJ1-2, with a weak D call TRBD1 (6 bases). Deletions cut 6 bases from V and 3 bases from J, with 29 bases between. The CDR3 contains 19 residues. CDR1 is SNHLY and CDR2 is FYNNEI in the germline V gene. The CDR3 protein is CASRGIHTGQLLGDYGYTF. CDR3 nucleotides: TGTGCCAGCAGGGGGATCCACACAGGACAGCTATTGGGTGACTATGGCTACACCTTC. Looking up the rest from reference TRBV2 and TRBJ1-2 gives the full variable domain: EPEVTQTPSHQVTQMGQEVILRCVPISNHLYFYWYRQILGQKVEFLVSFYNNEISEKSEIFDDQFSVERPDGSNFTLKIRSTKLEDSAMYFCASRGIHTGQLLGDYGYTFGSGTRLTVV.

V usage is TRBV27 and J usage is TRBJ2-3; 9 bases map to TRBD2. CDR1 is MNHEY, CDR2 SMNVEV, per germline (reference sequence). V lost 5 bases, J lost 2 bases, and 8 bases stayed unmatched. This CDR3 region has 16 residues. The CDR3 reads CASSLRGGMVTDTQYF. In nucleotides, the CDR3 is TGTGCCAGCAGTCTGCGGGGGGGCATGGTCACAGATACGCAGTATTTT.

For this clonotype: The junction differs from germline at one of its ends, possibly a read error. The rearrangement uses TRBV6-6 and TRBJ1-2, with D unresolved. This CDR3 is 16 amino acids long. In germline, CDR1 is MNHNY, CDR2 SVGAGI (reference sequence). The CDR3 reads CAGSYSTVDRNYGYTF. In nucleotides, the CDR3 is TGTGCCGGCAGTTACTCGACGGTGGACCGTAACTATGGCTACACCTTC.

This clonotype was observed a handful of times. The chain recombines TRBV29-1 with TRBJ2-7, with D perhaps being TRBD1 or TRBD2 (5 bases each). The J call may be wrong; the DNA end is better matched by TRBJ2-5. The germline gives CDR1 SQVTM, CDR2 ANQGSEA. This CDR3 comprises 12 residues. The CDR3 reads CSVNWGKGTQYF. Here the CDR3 DNA reads TGCAGCGTTAATTGGGGGAAGGGGACCCAGTACTTC.